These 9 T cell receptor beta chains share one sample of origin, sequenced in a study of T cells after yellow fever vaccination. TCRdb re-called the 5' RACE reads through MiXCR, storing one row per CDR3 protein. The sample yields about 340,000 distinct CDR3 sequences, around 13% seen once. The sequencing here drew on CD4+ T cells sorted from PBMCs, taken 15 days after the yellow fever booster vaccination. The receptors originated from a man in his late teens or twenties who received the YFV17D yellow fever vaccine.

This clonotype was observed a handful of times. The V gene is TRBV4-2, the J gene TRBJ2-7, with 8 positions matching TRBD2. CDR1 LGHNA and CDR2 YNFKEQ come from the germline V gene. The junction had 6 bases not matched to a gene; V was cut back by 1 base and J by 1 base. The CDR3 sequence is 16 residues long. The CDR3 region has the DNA TGTGCCAGCAGCCAAGTTTCGGGACTAGGGTCCTACGAGCAGTACTTC. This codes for CASSQVSGLGSYEQYF.

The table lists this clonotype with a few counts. The CDR3 DNA sequence: TGCGCCAGCAGAGGATTGGCCTACAATGAGCAGTTCTTC. It specifies CASRGLAYNEQFF. This chain links TRBV5-1 with TRBJ2-1; D not certain. Deletions cut 5 bases from V and 2 bases from J, with 8 bases between. The length of the CDR3 is 13 residues. The germline V gene encodes CDR1 SGHRS and CDR2 YFSETQ.

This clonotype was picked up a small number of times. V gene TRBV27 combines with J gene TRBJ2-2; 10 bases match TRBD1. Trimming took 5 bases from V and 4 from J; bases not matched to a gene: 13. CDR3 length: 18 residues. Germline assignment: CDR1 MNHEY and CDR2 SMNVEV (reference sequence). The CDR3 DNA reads TGTGCCAGCAGTACCCGGGACAGGGGCTCTGTGTTCACCGGGGAGCTGTTTTTT. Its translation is CASSTRDRGSVFTGELFF.

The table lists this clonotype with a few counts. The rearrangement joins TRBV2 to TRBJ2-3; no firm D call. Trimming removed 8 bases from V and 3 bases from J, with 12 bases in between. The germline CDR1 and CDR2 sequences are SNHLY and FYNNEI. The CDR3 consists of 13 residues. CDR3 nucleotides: TGTGCCAGCGGGGAATTTACGACAGATACGCAGTATTTT. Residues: CASGEFTTDTQYF.

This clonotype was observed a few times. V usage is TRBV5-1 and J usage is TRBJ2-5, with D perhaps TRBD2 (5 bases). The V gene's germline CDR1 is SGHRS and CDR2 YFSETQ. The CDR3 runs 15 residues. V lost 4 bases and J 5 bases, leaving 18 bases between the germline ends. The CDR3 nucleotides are TGCGCCAGCAGCACCTCTCCGGTCGGGGTGGAGACCCAGTACTTC. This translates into CASSTSPVGVETQYF. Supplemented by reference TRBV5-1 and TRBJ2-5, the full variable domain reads KAGVTQTPRYLIKTRGQQVTLSCSPISGHRSVSWYQQTPGQGLQFLFEYFSETQRNKGNFPGRFSGRQFSNSRSEMNVSTLELGDSALYLCASSTSPVGVETQYFGPGTRLLVL.

In nucleotides, the CDR3 is TGTGCCAGCAGCCTCACTAGGGATAGGAGGGAGCTGTTTTTT. This translates into CASSLTRDRRELFF. The J gene is TRBJ2-2, the V gene TRBV7-6, with D possibly matching TRBD2 (5 bases). The CDR3 sequence is 14 residues long. The germline gives CDR1 SGHVS, CDR2 FNYEAQ. Between the trimmed V and J ends, which lost 5 bases and 9 bases, there was a span of 16 bases.

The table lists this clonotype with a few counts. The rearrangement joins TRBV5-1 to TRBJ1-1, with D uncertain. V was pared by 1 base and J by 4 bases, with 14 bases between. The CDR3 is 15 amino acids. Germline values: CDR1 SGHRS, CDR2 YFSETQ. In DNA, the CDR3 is TGCGCCAGCAGCTTGAACCCCCTCGGCAGCACTGAAGCTTTCTTT. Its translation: CASSLNPLGSTEAFF.

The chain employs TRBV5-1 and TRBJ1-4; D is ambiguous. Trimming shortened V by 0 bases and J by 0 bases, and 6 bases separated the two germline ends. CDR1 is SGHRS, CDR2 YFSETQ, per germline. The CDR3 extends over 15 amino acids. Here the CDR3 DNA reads TGCGCCAGCAGCTTGGTTTCAGCAACTAATGAAAAACTGTTTTTT. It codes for CASSLVSATNEKLFF.

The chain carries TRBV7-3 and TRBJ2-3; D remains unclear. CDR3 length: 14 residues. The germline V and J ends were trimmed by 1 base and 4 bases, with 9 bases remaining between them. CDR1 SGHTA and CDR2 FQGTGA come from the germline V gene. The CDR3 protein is CASSLMATPDTQYF. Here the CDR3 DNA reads TGTGCCAGCAGCTTAATGGCAACCCCAGATACGCAGTATTTT.